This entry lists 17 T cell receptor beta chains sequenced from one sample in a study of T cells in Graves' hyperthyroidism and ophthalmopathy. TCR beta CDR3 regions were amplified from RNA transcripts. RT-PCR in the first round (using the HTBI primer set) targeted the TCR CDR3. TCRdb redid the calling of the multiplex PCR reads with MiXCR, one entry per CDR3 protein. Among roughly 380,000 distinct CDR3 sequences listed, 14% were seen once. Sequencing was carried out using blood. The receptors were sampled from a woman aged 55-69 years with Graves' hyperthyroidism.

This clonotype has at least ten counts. The CDR3 loop is CASSFFAGPGELFF. In DNA form, the CDR3 reads TGTGCCAGCAGCTTTTTTGCGGGCCCCGGGGAGCTGTTTTTT. V usage is TRBV5-5 and J usage is TRBJ2-2, with TRBD2 as a possible D gene (5 bases). V lost 2 bases, J lost 6 bases, and 11 bases lay in between. This CDR3 has 14 residues. Germline V gene data show CDR1 as SGHKS and CDR2 as YYEKEE (reference sequence). The full variable domain, with the rest looked up from reference TRBV5-5 and TRBJ2-2, is DAGVTQSPTHLIKTRGQQVTLRCSPISGHKSVSWYQQVLGQGPQFIFQYYEKEERGRGNFPDRFSARQFPNYSSELNVNALLLGDSALYLCASSFFAGPGELFFGEGSRLTVL.

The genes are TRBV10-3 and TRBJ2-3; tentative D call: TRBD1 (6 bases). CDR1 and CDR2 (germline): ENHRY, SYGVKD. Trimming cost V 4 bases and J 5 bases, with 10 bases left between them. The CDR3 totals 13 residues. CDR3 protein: CAISAGDRDTQYF. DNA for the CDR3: TGTGCCATCAGTGCAGGGGATAGAGATACGCAGTATTTT.

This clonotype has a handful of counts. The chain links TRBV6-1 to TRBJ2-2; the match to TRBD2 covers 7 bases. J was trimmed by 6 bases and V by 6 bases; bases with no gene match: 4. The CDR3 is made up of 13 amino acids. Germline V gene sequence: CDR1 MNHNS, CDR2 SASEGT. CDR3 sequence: CASRYTSAGELFF. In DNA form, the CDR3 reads TGTGCCAGCAGATACACTAGCGCCGGGGAGCTGTTTTTT.

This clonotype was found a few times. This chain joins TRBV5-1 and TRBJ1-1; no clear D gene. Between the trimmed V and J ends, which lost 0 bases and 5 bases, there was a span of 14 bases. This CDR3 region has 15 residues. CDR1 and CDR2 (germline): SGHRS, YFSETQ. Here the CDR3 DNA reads TGCGCCAGCAGCTTGGGACCCCTAGGCGGGACTGAAGCTTTCTTT. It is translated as CASSLGPLGGTEAFF.

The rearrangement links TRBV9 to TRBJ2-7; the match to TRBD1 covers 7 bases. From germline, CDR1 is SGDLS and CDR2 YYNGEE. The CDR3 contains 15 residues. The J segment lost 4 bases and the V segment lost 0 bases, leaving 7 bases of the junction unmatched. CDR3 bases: TGTGCCAGCAGCGTAGGCACAGGGGAAAGGTACGAGCAGTACTTC. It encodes CASSVGTGERYEQYF.

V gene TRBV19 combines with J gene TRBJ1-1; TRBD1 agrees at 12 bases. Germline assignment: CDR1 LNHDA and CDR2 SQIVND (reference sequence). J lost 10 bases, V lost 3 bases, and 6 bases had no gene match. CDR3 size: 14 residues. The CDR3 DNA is TGTGCCAGTAGTATCGGGACAGGGGGCGTCGGAGCTTTCTTT. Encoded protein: CASSIGTGGVGAFF.

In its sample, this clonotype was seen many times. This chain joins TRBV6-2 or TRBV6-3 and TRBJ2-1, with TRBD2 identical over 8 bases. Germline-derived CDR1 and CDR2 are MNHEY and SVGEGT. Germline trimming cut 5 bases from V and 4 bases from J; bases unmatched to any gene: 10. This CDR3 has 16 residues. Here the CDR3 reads CASSHSTGRGYNEQFF. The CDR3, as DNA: TGTGCCAGCAGTCATTCCACCGGGAGGGGGTACAATGAGCAGTTCTTC.

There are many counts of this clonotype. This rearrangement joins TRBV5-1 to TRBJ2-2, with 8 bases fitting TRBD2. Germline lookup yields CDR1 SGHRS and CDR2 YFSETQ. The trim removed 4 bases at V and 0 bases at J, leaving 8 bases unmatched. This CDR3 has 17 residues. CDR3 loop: CASSPTSGWSNTGELFF. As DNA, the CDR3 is TGCGCCAGCAGCCCCACTAGCGGCTGGTCGAACACCGGGGAGCTGTTTTTT.

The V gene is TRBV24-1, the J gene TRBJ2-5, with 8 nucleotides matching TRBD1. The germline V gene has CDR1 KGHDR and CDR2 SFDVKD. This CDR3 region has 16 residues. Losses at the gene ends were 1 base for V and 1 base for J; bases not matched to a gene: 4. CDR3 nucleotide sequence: TGTGCCACCAGTGATTTCGACAGGGGACTCCAAGAGACCCAGTACTTC. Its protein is CATSDFDRGLQETQYF.

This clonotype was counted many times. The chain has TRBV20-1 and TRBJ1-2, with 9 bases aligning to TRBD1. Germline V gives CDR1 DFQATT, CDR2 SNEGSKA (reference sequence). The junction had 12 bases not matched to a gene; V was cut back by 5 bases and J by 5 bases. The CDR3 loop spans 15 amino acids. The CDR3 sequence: CSARMYRGLQYGYTF. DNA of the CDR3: TGCAGTGCTCGCATGTACAGGGGGCTTCAGTATGGCTACACCTTC.

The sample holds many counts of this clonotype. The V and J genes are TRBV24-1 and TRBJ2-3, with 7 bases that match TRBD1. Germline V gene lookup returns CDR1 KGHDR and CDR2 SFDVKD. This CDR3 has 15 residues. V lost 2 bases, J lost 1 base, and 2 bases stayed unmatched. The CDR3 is CATSDSGTGTDTQYF. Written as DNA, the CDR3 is TGTGCCACCAGTGATTCCGGGACAGGCACAGATACGCAGTATTTT.

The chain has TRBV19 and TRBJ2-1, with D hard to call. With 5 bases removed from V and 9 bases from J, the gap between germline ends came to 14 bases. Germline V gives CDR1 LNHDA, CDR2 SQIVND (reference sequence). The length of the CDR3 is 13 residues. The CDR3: CASSPVPLGEQFF. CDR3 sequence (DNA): TGTGCCAGTAGTCCCGTTCCCTTGGGTGAGCAGTTCTTC.

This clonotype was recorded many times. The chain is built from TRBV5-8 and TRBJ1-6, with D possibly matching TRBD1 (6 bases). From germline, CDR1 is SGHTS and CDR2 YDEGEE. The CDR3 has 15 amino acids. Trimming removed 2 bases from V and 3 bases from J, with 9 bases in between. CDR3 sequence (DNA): TGTGCCAGCAGCTTAGGACAGCTCTATAATTCACCCCTCCACTTT. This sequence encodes CASSLGQLYNSPLHF. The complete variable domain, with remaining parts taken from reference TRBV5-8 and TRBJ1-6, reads EAGVTQSPTHLIKTRGQQATLRCSPISGHTSVYWYQQALGLGLQFLLWYDEGEERNRGNFPPRFSGRQFPNYSSELNVNALELEDSALYLCASSLGQLYNSPLHFGNGTRLTVT.

The CDR3 region has the DNA TGCAGCGGGGGCGCAGGGGAAAAACTGTTTTTT. It codes for CSGGAGEKLFF. This chain uses TRBV29-1 with TRBJ1-4, with TRBD1 as a possible D gene (5 bases). The CDR3 is made up of 11 amino acids. Trimming took off 7 bases at V and 8 bases at J, with 11 bases between the two ends. Germline-derived CDR1 and CDR2 are SQVTM and ANQGSEA.

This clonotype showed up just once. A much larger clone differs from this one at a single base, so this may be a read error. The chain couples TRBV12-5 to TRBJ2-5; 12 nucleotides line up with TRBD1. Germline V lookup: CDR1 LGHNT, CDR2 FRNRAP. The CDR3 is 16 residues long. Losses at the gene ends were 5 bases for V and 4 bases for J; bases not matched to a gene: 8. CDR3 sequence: CASGPGQGAPGETQYF. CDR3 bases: TGTGCTAGTGGTCCGGGACAGGGGGCGCCGGGAGAGACCCAGTACTTC.

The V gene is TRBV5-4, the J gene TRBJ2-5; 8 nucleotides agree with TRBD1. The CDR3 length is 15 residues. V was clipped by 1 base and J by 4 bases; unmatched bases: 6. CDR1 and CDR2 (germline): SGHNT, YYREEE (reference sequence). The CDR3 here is CASSLLQGAGETQYF. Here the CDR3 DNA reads TGTGCCAGCAGCTTGCTGCAGGGGGCGGGAGAGACCCAGTACTTC.

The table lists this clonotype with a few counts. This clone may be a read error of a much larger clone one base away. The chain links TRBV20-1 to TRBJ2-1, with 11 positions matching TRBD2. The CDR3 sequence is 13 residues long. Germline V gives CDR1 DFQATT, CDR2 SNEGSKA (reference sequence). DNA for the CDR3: TGCAGTGCGAGACTAGCGGGAATTAATGGGCAGTTCTTC. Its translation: CSARLAGINGQFF.